Shown below are 27 T cell receptor beta chains from a single sample sequenced in a study of cytomegalovirus exposure and HLA in healthy donors (dated by TCRdb to about 2017). Library creation used the immunoSEQ multiplex PCR assay. For the multiplex PCR, a mixture combining 60 forward primers for TCR Vbeta segments and 13 reverse primers for TCR Jbeta segments was used. In its TCRdb copy, this immuneACCESS table keeps in-frame sequences only and misses some clones. Where compared with another copy, unresolved V genes explain less than half of these, and the others have no known cause. Across this sample there are about 130,000 clones, with 83% seen only once. Of the sample, roughly 1.2% is held by the ten largest clones. The sequenced sample consisted of PBMCs. The receptors stem from a girl between 2 and 10 years old in good health and CMV-seronegative.

The genes are TRBV10-3 and TRBJ1-2, with D tentatively TRBD1 (5 bases). The V and J ends lost 7 bases and 6 bases respectively, with 15 bases between them. Germline CDR1 ENHRY, CDR2 SYGVKD. This CDR3 has 13 amino acids. CDR3 amino acids: CAITQGRNDGYTF. The CDR3 nucleotides read TGTGCCATCACCCAGGGCAGGAACGATGGCTACACCTTC.

The chain couples TRBV28 to TRBJ2-7; possible D gene TRBD2, 7 bases. The CDR3 length is 14 residues. V was shortened by 8 bases and J by 5 bases, with 19 bases between the two germline ends. Germline values: CDR1 MDHEN, CDR2 SYDVKM. The CDR3: CASRGVGGRDEQYF. CDR3 coding DNA: TGTGCCAGCCGGGGGGTCGGGGGCCGGGACGAGCAGTACTTC.

Of note for this clone: The junction differs from germline at one of its ends, possibly a read error. The chain joins TRBV7-7 to TRBJ2-3, with D unclear. CDR1 is SSHAT and CDR2 is FNYEAQ in the germline V gene (reference sequence). CDR3 length: 16 residues. In DNA, the CDR3 is TGTGCTAGCAGCTTAACTTCAGGCAGAGGCACAGATACGCAGTATTTT. Amino acids: CASSLTSGRGTDTQYF.

This chain connects TRBV2 to TRBJ2-4; D uncertain. Trimming removed 6 bases from V and 0 bases from J, with 9 bases in between. Germline CDR1 SNHLY, CDR2 FYNNEI. The CDR3 consists of 14 residues. The CDR3 is CASRPTVAKNIQYF. The DNA for the CDR3 is TGTGCCAGCAGACCCACGGTAGCCAAAAACATTCAGTACTTC.

The chain couples TRBV6-1 to TRBJ1-2, with 10 bases fitting TRBD1. Germline values: CDR1 MNHNS, CDR2 SASEGT. CDR3 size: 14 residues. The J segment lost 7 bases and the V segment lost 6 bases, leaving 8 bases of the junction unmatched. Here the CDR3 reads CASSGTGEGTGYTF. DNA of the CDR3: TGTGCCAGCAGCGGGACAGGGGAGGGAACTGGCTACACCTTC.

The chain carries TRBV4-1 and TRBJ1-2, with 11 bases aligning to TRBD1. Germline CDR1 and CDR2: MGHRA and YSYEKL. V was clipped by 0 bases and J by 4 bases; unmatched bases: 13. CDR3 length equals 19 residues. The CDR3, as DNA: TGCGCCAGCAGCCAAGATCCGGGACAGGGGGTCCTGCCCTTCTATGGCTACACCTTC. This translates into CASSQDPGQGVLPFYGYTF.

The chain combines TRBV30 with TRBJ1-1, with TRBD1 as a possible D gene (6 bases). V lost 2 bases and J lost 8, with 15 bases in between. CDR1 is GTSNPN and CDR2 is SVGIG in the germline V gene (reference sequence). This CDR3 spans 13 amino acids. The CDR3 loop is CAWSLRRTAEAFF. CDR3 DNA sequence: TGTGCCTGGAGTTTGCGGCGGACAGCCGAAGCTTTCTTT. The full variable domain, its missing parts supplied by reference TRBV30 and TRBJ1-1, is SQTIHQWPATLVQPVGSPLSLECTVEGTSNPNLYWYRQAAGRGLQLLFYSVGIGQISSEVPQNLSASRPQDRQFILSSKKLLLSDSGFYLCAWSLRRTAEAFFGQGTRLTVV.

V gene TRBV5-6 combines with J gene TRBJ2-1, with D possibly being TRBD2 (6 bases). The CDR3 has 16 amino acids. Deletions cut 4 bases from V and 4 bases from J, with 18 bases between. The germline V gene has CDR1 SGHDT and CDR2 YYEEEE. CDR3 sequence reads: CASSPQAGSLYNEQFF. The CDR3 DNA sequence: TGTGCCAGCAGCCCCCAGGCGGGGTCCTTATACAATGAGCAGTTCTTC. The full variable domain, completed using reference TRBV5-6 and TRBJ2-1, is DAGVTQSPTHLIKTRGQQVTLRCSPKSGHDTVSWYQQALGQGPQFIFQYYEEEERQRGNFPDRFSGHQFPNYSSELNVNALLLGDSALYLCASSPQAGSLYNEQFFGPGTRLTVL.

This clone was detected only once. The rearrangement uses TRBV28 and TRBJ1-2, with TRBD1 as a possible D gene (6 bases). CDR1 is MDHEN and CDR2 is SYDVKM in the germline V gene. The CDR3 loop spans 17 amino acids. The V and J ends lost 6 bases and 7 bases respectively, with 27 bases between them. As DNA, the CDR3 is TGTGCCAGCAGCTCAGGACAGCGAAATGTTCCCATAGGTGGCTACACCTTC. Translation: CASSSGQRNVPIGGYTF.

The rearrangement uses TRBV18 and TRBJ2-3; D is undetermined. Trimming shortened V by 1 base and J by 4 bases, and 15 bases separated the two germline ends. The CDR3 is 16 residues long. Germline V CDR1 and CDR2: KGHSH, LQKENI. The CDR3 sequence: CASSPRPGSPSDTQYF. DNA for the CDR3: TGTGCCAGCTCACCACGGCCAGGCTCCCCCTCAGATACGCAGTATTTT.

There are a few counts of this clone. This chain uses TRBV7-9 with TRBJ2-6; 13 bases are a match to TRBD2. The CDR3 contains 18 residues. Looked up from germline, CDR1 is SEHNR and CDR2 is FQNEAQ (reference sequence). V was pared by 5 bases and J by 2 bases, with 6 bases of the junction left unmatched. The CDR3 DNA follows: TGTGCCAGCAGCCACCGACTAGCGGGGGGCCCTGGGGCCAACGTCCTGACTTTC. Translating gives CASSHRLAGGPGANVLTF.

This chain uses TRBV5-6 with TRBJ1-1; maybe TRBD1 (5 bases). The CDR3 length is 14 residues. V dropped 1 base and J dropped 1 base, with 8 bases sitting between them. Germline V lookup: CDR1 SGHDT, CDR2 YYEEEE. For the CDR3, the DNA is TGTGCCAGCAGCTTGTGGGGGGGGAACACTGAAGCTTTCTTT. Its translation: CASSLWGGNTEAFF. Full variable domain (outside the CDR3, taken from reference TRBV5-6 and TRBJ1-1): DAGVTQSPTHLIKTRGQQVTLRCSPKSGHDTVSWYQQALGQGPQFIFQYYEEEERQRGNFPDRFSGHQFPNYSSELNVNALLLGDSALYLCASSLWGGNTEAFFGQGTRLTVV.

The chain has TRBV6-5 and TRBJ2-3; no clear D. This CDR3 spans 15 amino acids. Trimming shortened V by 3 bases and J by 0 bases, and 10 bases separated the two germline ends. Per the germline V gene, CDR1 is MNHEY and CDR2 is SVGAGI. CDR3 sequence: CASSYRRKSTDTQYF. In DNA form, the CDR3 reads TGTGCCAGCAGTTATCGGAGAAAGAGCACAGATACGCAGTATTTT.

The chain links TRBV27 to TRBJ2-1; D is unresolved. Germline CDR1 is MNHEY and CDR2 is SMNVEV (reference sequence). The CDR3 is 13 amino acids. V was trimmed by 3 bases and J by 7 bases, leaving 10 bases between them. CDR3 sequence (DNA): TGTGCCAGCAGTTTTTTAGGAGCTAATGAGCAGTTCTTC. Amino acids: CASSFLGANEQFF.

This chain's CDR3 is CASIIQPWRTDTQYF. CDR3 nucleotide sequence: TGTGCCAGCATAATCCAACCGTGGAGGACAGATACGCAGTATTTT. The gene calls are TRBV5-8 and TRBJ2-3, with TRBD2 as a possible D gene (5 bases). From germline, CDR1 is SGHTS and CDR2 YDEGEE. The ends were cut back, 6 bases at V and 3 bases at J, with 17 bases in the middle. The CDR3 length is 15 residues.

The V and J genes are TRBV2 and TRBJ1-1; D is perhaps TRBD1 (5 bases). The CDR3 is 16 amino acids. V was cut by 3 bases and J by 0 bases, with 14 bases left in between. Germline V gives CDR1 SNHLY, CDR2 FYNNEI. The CDR3 region is CASSESQGGMNTEAFF. CDR3 in DNA: TGTGCCAGCAGTGAGTCTCAGGGCGGAATGAACACTGAAGCTTTCTTT.

The rearrangement uses TRBV6-5 and TRBJ2-3, with 7 bases lining up with TRBD2. The CDR3 has 15 residues. V trimming: 6 bases; J trimming: 0 bases; junction bases outside the gene matches: 6. Per germline, CDR1 MNHEY and CDR2 SVGAGI. The CDR3 spells CASSPQAGSTDTQYF. The CDR3 DNA follows: TGTGCCAGCAGCCCGCAAGCGGGGAGCACAGATACGCAGTATTTT.

The sample holds one count of this clone. The chain carries TRBV6-9 and TRBJ2-7, with 8 bases fitting TRBD2. V was pared by 5 bases and J by 5 bases, with 8 bases of the junction left unmatched. CDR3 length: 14 residues. CDR1 and CDR2 from the germline V gene are MNHGY and SVAAGI. DNA for the CDR3: TGTGCCAGCAGTCGGGGGGGGGTAATCCACGAGCAGTACTTC. Protein: CASSRGGVIHEQYF.

The chain uses TRBV6-5 and TRBJ2-2, with TRBD1 matching over 8 bases. J was trimmed by 5 bases and V by 6 bases; bases with no gene match: 2. The CDR3 is made up of 13 amino acids. In germline, CDR1 is MNHEY, CDR2 SVGAGI. CDR3 residues: CASRRQGTGELFF. The DNA of the CDR3 is TGTGCCAGCAGAAGACAGGGGACCGGGGAGCTGTTTTTT.

The chain employs TRBV28 and TRBJ1-1, with a possible D match to TRBD1 (5 bases). The CDR3 runs to 14 residues. Looked up from germline, CDR1 is MDHEN and CDR2 is SYDVKM. V was shortened by 6 bases and J by 5 bases, with 16 bases between the two germline ends. The CDR3 loop reads CASSLDTVRTEAFF. DNA for the CDR3: TGTGCCAGCAGCCTGGACACAGTGAGAACTGAAGCTTTCTTT. Using reference TRBV28 and TRBJ1-1 for the parts outside the CDR3, the full variable domain is DVKVTQSSRYLVKRTGEKVFLECVQDMDHENMFWYRQDPGLGLRLIYFSYDVKMKEKGDIPEGYSVSREKKERFSLILESASTNQTSMYLCASSLDTVRTEAFFGQGTRLTVV.

This chain links TRBV2 with TRBJ2-7; 8 bases are shared with TRBD1. The ends lost 4 bases at V and 5 bases at J; junction bases unmatched: 7. CDR3 length: 14 residues. Germline V gene data show CDR1 as SNHLY and CDR2 as FYNNEI. CDR3 DNA: TGTGCCAGCAGTGCCTACAGGGGGTTGGACGAGCAGTACTTC. This encodes CASSAYRGLDEQYF.

This chain links TRBV30 with TRBJ1-4; D not resolved. CDR1 is GTSNPN and CDR2 is SVGIG in the germline V gene (reference sequence). The CDR3 totals 11 residues. V lost 2 bases to trimming and J lost 5 bases, with 3 bases between them. The CDR3 DNA follows: TGTGCCTGGAGTCCGAATGAAAAACTGTTTTTT. As protein: CAWSPNEKLFF.

V and J are TRBV18 and TRBJ2-5; 8 nucleotides line up with TRBD1. V shed 9 bases, J shed 5 bases, and the junction held 8 bases outside the gene matches. From germline, CDR1 is KGHSH and CDR2 LQKENI. CDR3 length: 13 amino acids. This chain's CDR3 is CASLQGQGETQYF. CDR3 DNA sequence: TGTGCCAGTCTGCAAGGACAGGGTGAGACCCAGTACTTC.

The CDR3 nucleotides are TGCGCCAGCAGCGGGACAGGGCGAGATACGCAGTATTTT. Translated: CASSGTGRDTQYF. The chain has TRBV4-3 and TRBJ2-3; TRBD1 matches 9 bases. This CDR3 spans 13 amino acids. Germline CDR1 is LGHNA and CDR2 is YSLEER. V trimming: 5 bases; J trimming: 5 bases; junction bases outside the gene matches: 2.

This clone was counted between two and nine times. The J gene is TRBJ1-1, the V gene TRBV5-1; D is possibly TRBD1 (6 bases). In germline, CDR1 is SGHRS, CDR2 YFSETQ. CDR3 length: 11 residues. V dropped 5 bases and J dropped 5 bases, with 7 bases sitting between them. The CDR3 here is CASSRGTEAFF. CDR3 in DNA: TGCGCCAGCAGTAGGGGGACTGAAGCTTTCTTT.

V and J are TRBV19 and TRBJ2-2, with unresolved D. This CDR3 contains 16 residues. Per germline, CDR1 LNHDA and CDR2 SQIVND (reference sequence). V lost 3 bases, J lost 4 bases, and 15 bases lay in between. The CDR3 nucleotides read TGTGCCAGTAGTATTTTCGGCAGCTGGGCCACCGGGGAGCTGTTTTTT. It specifies CASSIFGSWATGELFF.

J is TRBJ2-5 and V is TRBV10-3, with D possibly TRBD2 on 5 matching bases. Germline-derived CDR1 and CDR2 are ENHRY and SYGVKD. V lost 5 bases to trimming and J lost 2 bases, with 12 bases between them. This CDR3 contains 14 residues. CDR3 DNA sequence: TGTGCCATCAGTCTCGAGGGCCCACAAGAGACCCAGTACTTC. Translation: CAISLEGPQETQYF.